This is a list of T cell receptor beta chains from one sample in a study of OX40 agonist ivuxolimab in advanced cancers. Some clones are missing from TCRdb's copy, which holds only in-frame ones; the method was immunoSEQ multiplex PCR. The sample yields approximately 60,000 clones, 85% seen once. The material sequenced was CD4+ or CD8+ T cells sorted from blood, taken in a trial of the OX40 agonist ivuxolimab. The receptors derive from an adult with an advanced solid tumor such as melanoma, head and neck, liver or kidney cancer. CDR3s include the opening cysteine and the closing phenylalanine or tryptophan.

>TRBV7-9|TRBJ1-1
CASSSGEAAFF
>TRBV6-1|TRBJ2-7
CASTRWTAPYEQYF
>TRBV21-1|TRBJ1-2
CARNRVGTGFYGYTF
>TRBV11-3|TRBJ2-1
CASSLGLLTRGYNEQFF
>TRBV27|TRBJ2-1
CASSVLAGYNEQFF
>TRBV18|TRBJ2-3
CASSPPSGSADTQYF
>TRBV4-1|TRBJ2-1
CASSPPPGRGVDEQFF
>TRBV5-5|TRBJ2-5
CASSLEGETQYF
>TRBV18|TRBJ2-7
CASSQMRAYEQYF
>TRBV19|TRBJ1-1
CASSVTGGMTEAFF
>TRBV5-4|TRBJ2-3
CASSPRTQGRNTDTQYF
>TRBV2|TRBJ1-2
CASRETGTSYGYTF
>TRBV27|TRBJ2-1
CASSSQGFGARNEQFF
>TRBV7-9|TRBJ2-6
CASGVRSSGANVLTF
>TRBV18|TRBJ2-1
CASSPSTQSSYNEQFF
>TRBV18|TRBJ1-1
CASSPPGRPNTEAFF
>TRBV4-3|TRBJ1-1
CASSQGGAGVTEAFF
>TRBV30|TRBJ1-1
CAWSGLGMNTEAFF
>TRBV11-2|TRBJ2-5
CASSLVIAGVQETQYF
>TRBV5-4|TRBJ2-3
CASSLWLSGQGSDTQYF
>TRBV10-3|TRBJ2-7
CAISEWREPAGPLYSYEQYF
>TRBV6-1|TRBJ1-4
CASSSTGATNEKLFF
>TRBV7-2|TRBJ2-1
CASSLTSGGNNEQFF
>TRBV7-9|TRBJ2-2
CASSRDRPYGELFF
>TRBV7-3|TRBJ1-1
CASSLKGTGGEAFF
>TRBV29-1|TRBJ1-1
CSARQGRDTEAFF
>TRBV9|TRBJ2-5
CASSITDGETQYF
>TRBV19|TRBJ1-1
CASSIRGWANTEAFF
>TRBV7-9|TRBJ2-5
CASSLVGRVETQYF
>TRBV5-4|TRBJ2-2
CASSLEAADSDTGELFF
>TRBV6-6|TRBJ2-7
CASRPIGGGPLEQYF
>TRBV25-1|TRBJ1-1
CASSEMGSGESFF
>TRBV29-1|TRBJ1-2
CSVFAINGYTF
>TRBV5-1|TRBJ2-2
CASSLETGNTGELFF
>TRBV18|TRBJ2-5
CASSENMGQQETQYF
>TRBV16|TRBJ1-5
CASSQLAQPQHF
>TRBV7-2|TRBJ2-7
CASSSRTGGGPLEQYF
>TRBV19|TRBJ2-5
CASSPSGGAWETQYF
>TRBV7-9|TRBJ1-5
CASSLYAEQPQHF
>TRBV6-5|TRBJ2-1
CASTITSGSRNEQFF
>TRBV4-2|TRBJ1-2
CASSQGQGAYGYTF
>TRBV9|TRBJ2-1
CASGTSGGNEQFF
>TRBV10-1|TRBJ1-4
CASSESASNEKLFF
>TRBV6-6|TRBJ1-5
CASSPGQGNSNQPQHF
>TRBV19|TRBJ1-5
CASSVDRDNQPQHF
>TRBV5-5|TRBJ2-3
CASSPLAGETDTQYF
>TRBV5-4|TRBJ1-3
CASSLDPGRENTIYF
>TRBV5-5|TRBJ2-5
CASSRYSGLETQYF
>TRBV19|TRBJ2-3
CASSIVAGGHADTQYF
>TRBV7-9|TRBJ1-3
CASSFERASGNTIYF
>TRBV5-1|TRBJ1-1
CASRTGWADTEAFF
>TRBV2|TRBJ2-6
CASSGRVSGANVLTF
>TRBV19|TRBJ2-2
CASSREGELFF
>TRBV29-1|TRBJ2-3
CSGGSGASTDTQYF